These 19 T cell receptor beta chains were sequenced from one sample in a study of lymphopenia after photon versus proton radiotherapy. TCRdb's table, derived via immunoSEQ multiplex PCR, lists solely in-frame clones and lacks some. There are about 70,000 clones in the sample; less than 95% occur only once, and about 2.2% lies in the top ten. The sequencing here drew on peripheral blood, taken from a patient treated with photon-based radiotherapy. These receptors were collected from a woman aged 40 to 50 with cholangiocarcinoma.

In DNA form, the CDR3 reads TGTGCCAGCAGTACCGGGACAGGGGGTTTCACAGCAGATACGCAGTATTTT. The encoded protein is CASSTGTGGFTADTQYF. The rearrangement joins TRBV5-4 to TRBJ2-3; 11 bases map to TRBD1. Germline V lookup: CDR1 SGHNT, CDR2 YYREEE (reference sequence). This CDR3 is built from 17 residues. With 5 bases clipped from V and 4 bases from J, the junction kept 12 bases outside the gene matches.

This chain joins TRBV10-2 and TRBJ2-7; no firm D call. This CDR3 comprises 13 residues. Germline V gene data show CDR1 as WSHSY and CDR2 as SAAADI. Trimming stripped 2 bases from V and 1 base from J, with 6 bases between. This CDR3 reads CASSEGRSYEQYF. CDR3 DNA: TGCGCCAGCAGTGAGGGCAGATCCTACGAGCAGTACTTC.

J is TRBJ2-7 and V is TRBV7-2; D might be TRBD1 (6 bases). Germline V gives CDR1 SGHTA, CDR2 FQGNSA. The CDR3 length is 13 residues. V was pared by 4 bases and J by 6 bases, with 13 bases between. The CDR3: CASSSTGMAEQYF. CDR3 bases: TGTGCCAGCAGCTCAACAGGGATGGCCGAGCAGTACTTC. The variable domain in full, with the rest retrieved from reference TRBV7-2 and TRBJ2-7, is GAGVSQSPSNKVTEKGKDVELRCDPISGHTALYWYRQSLGQGLEFLIYFQGNSAPDKSGLPSDRFSAERTGGSVSTLTIQRTQQEDSAVYLCASSSTGMAEQYFGPGTRLTVT.

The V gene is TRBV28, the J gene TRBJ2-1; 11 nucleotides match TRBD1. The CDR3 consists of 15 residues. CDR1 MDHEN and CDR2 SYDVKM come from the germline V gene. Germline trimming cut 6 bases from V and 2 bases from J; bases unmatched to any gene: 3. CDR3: CASSSGQGAYNEQFF. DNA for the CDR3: TGTGCCAGCAGCTCGGGACAGGGGGCCTACAATGAGCAGTTCTTC. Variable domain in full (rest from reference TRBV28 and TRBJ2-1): DVKVTQSSRYLVKRTGEKVFLECVQDMDHENMFWYRQDPGLGLRLIYFSYDVKMKEKGDIPEGYSVSREKKERFSLILESASTNQTSMYLCASSSGQGAYNEQFFGPGTRLTVL.

In nucleotides, the CDR3 is TGTGCCAGCAGCGTAGCCGGGGGCAATGAGCAGTTCTTC. This sequence encodes CASSVAGGNEQFF. This sequence joins TRBV9 and TRBJ2-1; the D gene is possibly TRBD2 (6 bases). The germline V gene encodes CDR1 SGDLS and CDR2 YYNGEE. V was cut by 0 bases and J by 6 bases, with 7 bases left in between. This CDR3 is 13 amino acids long.

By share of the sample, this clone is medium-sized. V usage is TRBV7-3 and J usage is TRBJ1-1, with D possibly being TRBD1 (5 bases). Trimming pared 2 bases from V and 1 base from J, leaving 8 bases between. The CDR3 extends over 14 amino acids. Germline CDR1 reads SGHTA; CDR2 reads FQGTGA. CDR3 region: CASSLLDRNTEAFF. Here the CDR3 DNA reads TGTGCCAGCAGCTTACTTGACAGGAACACTGAAGCTTTCTTT. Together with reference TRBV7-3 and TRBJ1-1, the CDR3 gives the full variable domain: GAGVSQTPSNKVTEKGKYVELRCDPISGHTALYWYRQSLGQGPEFLIYFQGTGAADDSGLPNDRFFAVRPEGSVSTLKIQRTERGDSAVYLCASSLLDRNTEAFFGQGTRLTVV.

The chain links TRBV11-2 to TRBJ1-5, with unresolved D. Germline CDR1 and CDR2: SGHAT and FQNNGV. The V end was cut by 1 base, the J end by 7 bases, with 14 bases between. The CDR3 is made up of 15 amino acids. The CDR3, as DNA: TGTGCCAGCAGCTTAGGGGAGCGGTTGGGGCAGCCCCAGCATTTT. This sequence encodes CASSLGERLGQPQHF.

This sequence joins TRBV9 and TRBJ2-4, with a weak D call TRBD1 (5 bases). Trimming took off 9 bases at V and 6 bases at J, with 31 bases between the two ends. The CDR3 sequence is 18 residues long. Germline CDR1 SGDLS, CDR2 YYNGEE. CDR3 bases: TGTGCCACCCCTAACCCGAGAAGGCAGGGTGGCGGTCTAAACATTCAGTACTTC. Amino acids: CATPNPRRQGGGLNIQYF.

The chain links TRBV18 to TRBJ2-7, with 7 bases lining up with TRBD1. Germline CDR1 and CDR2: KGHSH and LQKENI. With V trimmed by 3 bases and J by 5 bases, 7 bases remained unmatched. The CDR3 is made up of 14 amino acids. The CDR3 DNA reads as TGTGCCAGCTCACCTTCAGGGGGTTATAACGAGCAGTACTTC. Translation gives CASSPSGGYNEQYF.

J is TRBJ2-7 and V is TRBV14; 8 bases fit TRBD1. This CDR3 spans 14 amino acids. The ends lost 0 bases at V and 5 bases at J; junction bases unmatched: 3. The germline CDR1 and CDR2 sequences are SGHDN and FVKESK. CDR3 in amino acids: CASSQETGADEQYF. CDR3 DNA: TGTGCCAGCAGCCAAGAGACAGGGGCCGACGAGCAGTACTTC.

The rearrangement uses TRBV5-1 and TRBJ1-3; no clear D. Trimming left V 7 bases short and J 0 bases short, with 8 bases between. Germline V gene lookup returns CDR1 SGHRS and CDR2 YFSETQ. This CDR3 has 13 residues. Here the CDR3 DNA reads TGCGCCAGCGGACGGAACTCTGGAAACACCATATATTTT. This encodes CASGRNSGNTIYF.

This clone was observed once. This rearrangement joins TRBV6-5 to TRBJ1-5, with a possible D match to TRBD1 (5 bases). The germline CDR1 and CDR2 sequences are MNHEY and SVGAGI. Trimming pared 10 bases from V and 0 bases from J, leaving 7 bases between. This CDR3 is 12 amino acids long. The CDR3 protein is CAIQVSNQPQHF. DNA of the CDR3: TGTGCCATACAGGTTAGCAATCAGCCCCAGCATTTT.

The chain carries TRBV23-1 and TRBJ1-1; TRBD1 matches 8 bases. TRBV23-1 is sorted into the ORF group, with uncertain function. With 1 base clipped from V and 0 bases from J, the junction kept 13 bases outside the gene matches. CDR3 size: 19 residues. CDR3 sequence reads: CASSQFPDRVTSVNTEAFF. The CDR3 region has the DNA TGCGCCAGCAGTCAATTTCCGGACAGGGTAACTTCCGTGAACACTGAAGCTTTCTTT.

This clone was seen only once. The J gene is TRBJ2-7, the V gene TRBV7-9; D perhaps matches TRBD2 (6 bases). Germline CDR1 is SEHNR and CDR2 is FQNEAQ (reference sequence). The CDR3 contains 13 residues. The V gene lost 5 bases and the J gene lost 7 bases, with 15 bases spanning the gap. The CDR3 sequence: CASSLRDGREQYF. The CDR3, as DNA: TGTGCCAGCAGCCTCCGGGACGGGAGAGAGCAGTACTTC.

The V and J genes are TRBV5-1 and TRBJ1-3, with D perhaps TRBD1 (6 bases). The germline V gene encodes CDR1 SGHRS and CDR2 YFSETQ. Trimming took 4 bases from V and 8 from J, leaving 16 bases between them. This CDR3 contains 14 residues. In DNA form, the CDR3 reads TGCGCCAGCAGCACCACGGGGGGCTATCACACCATATATTTT. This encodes CASSTTGGYHTIYF.

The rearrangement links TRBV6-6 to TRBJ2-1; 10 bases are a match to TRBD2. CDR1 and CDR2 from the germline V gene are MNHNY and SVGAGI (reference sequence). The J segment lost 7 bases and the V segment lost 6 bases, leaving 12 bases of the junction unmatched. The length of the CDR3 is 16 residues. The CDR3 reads CASSPWLAGVGNEQFF. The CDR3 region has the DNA TGTGCCAGCAGCCCCTGGCTAGCGGGAGTGGGGAATGAGCAGTTCTTC.

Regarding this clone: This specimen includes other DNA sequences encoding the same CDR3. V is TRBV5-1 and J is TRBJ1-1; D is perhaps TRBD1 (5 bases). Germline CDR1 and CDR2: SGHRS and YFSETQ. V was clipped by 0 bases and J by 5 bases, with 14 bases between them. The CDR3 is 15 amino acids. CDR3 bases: TGCGCCAGCAGCTTGGTGGGGGGAGTTGGGACTGAAGCTTTCTTT. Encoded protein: CASSLVGGVGTEAFF.

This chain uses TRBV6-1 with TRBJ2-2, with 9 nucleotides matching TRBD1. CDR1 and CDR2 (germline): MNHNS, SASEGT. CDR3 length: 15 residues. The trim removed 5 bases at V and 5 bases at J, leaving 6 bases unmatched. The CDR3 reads CASSSTGGRTGELFF. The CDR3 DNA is TGTGCCAGCAGTTCGACAGGGGGGAGAACCGGGGAGCTGTTTTTT.

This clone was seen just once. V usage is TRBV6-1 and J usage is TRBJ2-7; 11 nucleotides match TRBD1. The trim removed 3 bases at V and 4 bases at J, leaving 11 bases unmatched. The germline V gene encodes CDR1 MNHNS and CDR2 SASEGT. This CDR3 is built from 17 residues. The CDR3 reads CASSDTGTGGRSYEQYF. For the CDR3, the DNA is TGTGCCAGCAGTGATACGGGGACAGGGGGTAGAAGTTACGAGCAGTACTTC.